Presented here are 27 T cell receptor beta chains from one specimen sequenced in a study of T-cell reconstitution after alpha-beta-depleted transplantation in children (dated by TCRdb to the mid-2010s). The library was built by means of PCR. Instrument on record: Illumina HiSeq 2500. TCR library preparation used molecular barcoding, with unique molecular identifiers applied to normalize quantification of the TCRbeta repertoire. Starting from the raw public reads, TCRdb applied fastp trimming at Q25, assembled clones with MiXCR and retained in-frame beta chains. Each entry is one CDR3 protein sequence, shown with its most common DNA and genes. The table for this sample lists about 230,000 distinct CDR3 sequences; more than 10% of them were counted only once. The ten top clones hold over 2.5% of the sample. The source was PBMCs from the stem cell graft donor, collected from the stem cell graft. The receptor source for this set is a human donor who donated a stem cell graft to a child with acute lymphoblastic leukemia.

This clonotype has at least ten counts. This rearrangement joins TRBV28 to TRBJ1-5, with no clear D. CDR1 is MDHEN, CDR2 SYDVKM, per germline. This CDR3 has 15 residues. V was cut by 7 bases and J by 3 bases, with 16 bases left in between. The CDR3 loop reads CASIPYTGFNQPQHF. DNA of the CDR3: TGTGCCAGCATCCCTTATACGGGGTTCAATCAGCCCCAGCATTTT.

The sample holds many counts of this clonotype. This sequence joins TRBV29-1 and TRBJ1-1; D is ambiguous. Germline CDR1 and CDR2: SQVTM and ANQGSEA. This CDR3 spans 11 amino acids. The CDR3 DNA reads TGCAGTCCGGTTTATAACACTGAAGCTTTCTTT. It is translated as CSPVYNTEAFF.

This clonotype was seen only a few times. This chain connects TRBV20-1 to TRBJ1-1, with a weak D call TRBD1 (5 bases). The length of the CDR3 is 17 residues. Germline V gene sequence: CDR1 DFQATT, CDR2 SNEGSKA (reference sequence). V lost 5 bases and J lost 4, with 26 bases in between. CDR3 protein: CSAPGGGSALFLTEAFF. CDR3 DNA: TGCAGTGCTCCGGGGGGGGGAAGTGCCCTCTTTCTCACTGAAGCTTTCTTT.

This clonotype was counted only a few times. The V call is TRBV6-1, the J call TRBJ1-5; no reliable D call. In germline, CDR1 is MNHNS, CDR2 SASEGT. Trimming shortened V by 6 bases and J by 4 bases, and 10 bases separated the two germline ends. The CDR3 runs 13 residues. CDR3 bases: TGTGCCAGCAGCCAGACGGGTAATCAGCCCCAGCATTTT. This gives the protein CASSQTGNQPQHF.

The sample holds many counts of this clonotype. The rearrangement uses TRBV7-3 and TRBJ2-6; D remains ambiguous. Germline V gives CDR1 SGHTA, CDR2 FQGTGA. The CDR3 contains 15 residues. Trimming cost V 3 bases and J 0 bases, with 6 bases left between them. The CDR3 is CASSLSTSGANVLTF. In DNA, the CDR3 is TGTGCCAGCAGCTTGTCAACCTCTGGGGCCAACGTCCTGACTTTC.

This clonotype was recorded many times. This chain connects TRBV9 to TRBJ2-3; the match to TRBD1 covers 7 bases. The ends lost 4 bases at V and 3 bases at J; junction bases unmatched: 11. Germline V lookup: CDR1 SGDLS, CDR2 YYNGEE. CDR3 size: 16 residues. DNA of the CDR3: TGTGCCAGCAGCCACAACAGGGGTTACGAGACAGATACGCAGTATTTT. Residues: CASSHNRGYETDTQYF.

Comment on this clonotype: This may be a read error: a much more frequent sequence differs by one nucleotide. The rearrangement links TRBV6-2 or TRBV6-3 to TRBJ2-5, with TRBD2 matching over 13 bases. The germline V gene encodes CDR1 MNHEY and CDR2 SVGEGT. CDR3 length: 15 residues. V trimming: 6 bases; J trimming: 2 bases; junction bases outside the gene matches: 3. CDR3 nucleotides: TGTGCCAGCAGAAAACTAGCGGGGGGGCAAGAGACCCAGTACTTC. This encodes CASRKLAGGQETQYF.

In its sample, this clonotype was seen a few times. CDR3 residues: CATSRDTQGGQDEQYF. The CDR3, as DNA: TGTGCCACCAGCAGAGATACTCAAGGGGGTCAAGACGAGCAGTACTTC. The J gene is TRBJ2-7, the V gene TRBV15; D perhaps matches TRBD1 (6 bases). V lost 0 bases to trimming and J lost 5 bases, with 17 bases between them. This CDR3 is 16 amino acids long. Germline CDR1 LNHNV, CDR2 YYDKDF (reference sequence).

This clonotype turned up a few times. This rearrangement joins TRBV20-1 to TRBJ1-4; TRBD1 might be the D (5 bases). The germline CDR1 and CDR2 sequences are DFQATT and SNEGSKA (reference sequence). This CDR3 has 12 amino acids. V was trimmed by 1 base and J by 10 bases, leaving 10 bases between them. The CDR3 DNA reads as TGCAGTGCTAGAGGGGTCGGGGGAAAACTGTTTTTT. Residues: CSARGVGGKLFF.

This clonotype was detected many times. The chain couples TRBV15 to TRBJ1-4; a possible D gene is TRBD1 (5 bases). Germline CDR1 is LNHNV and CDR2 is YYDKDF (reference sequence). The V gene lost 1 base and the J gene lost 6 bases, with 9 bases spanning the gap. This CDR3 is built from 14 residues. The CDR3 sequence is CATSRGQLHEKLFF. CDR3 sequence (DNA): TGTGCCACCAGCAGAGGACAGCTACATGAAAAACTGTTTTTT.

This clonotype was detected ten times or more. This chain links TRBV6-2 or TRBV6-3 with TRBJ2-2; D unclear. Trimming left V 7 bases short and J 5 bases short, with 14 bases between. The length of the CDR3 is 14 residues. Germline CDR1 reads MNHEY; CDR2 reads SVGEGT. This chain's CDR3 is CASTPGSETGELFF. The DNA for the CDR3 is TGTGCCAGCACGCCGGGCTCCGAGACCGGGGAGCTGTTTTTT.

This clonotype showed up many times. The V gene is TRBV9, the J gene TRBJ1-2; the match to TRBD1 covers 9 bases. In germline, CDR1 is SGDLS, CDR2 YYNGEE. V lost 4 bases and J lost 2; bases outside the gene matches: 9. The length of the CDR3 is 16 residues. In DNA form, the CDR3 reads TGTGCCAGCAGCCCCGGGACAGGGTCAGGAAACTATGGCTACACCTTC. Protein: CASSPGTGSGNYGYTF.

This clonotype was counted ten times or more. The V and J genes are TRBV7-9 and TRBJ1-1; D is unclear. This CDR3 has 13 amino acids. Trimming cost V 5 bases and J 6 bases, with 13 bases left between them. CDR1 is SEHNR, CDR2 FQNEAQ, per germline (reference sequence). The chain's CDR3 is CASSLRREAEAFF. The CDR3 DNA sequence: TGTGCCAGCAGCCTAAGGAGGGAGGCTGAAGCTTTCTTT.

This clonotype was detected ten times or more. The chain carries TRBV27 and TRBJ1-5; no clear D. CDR1 MNHEY and CDR2 SMNVEV come from the germline V gene (reference sequence). The CDR3 is 13 amino acids. Trimming removed 4 bases from V and 3 bases from J, with 7 bases in between. CDR3: CASSWSSNQPQHF. The CDR3, as DNA: TGTGCCAGCAGTTGGAGTTCCAATCAGCCCCAGCATTTT.

This clonotype occurred many times. The chain joins TRBV5-1 to TRBJ2-7, with D maybe TRBD1 (5 bases). The V end lost 4 bases, the J end lost 3 bases, and 14 bases lay between the germline ends. CDR1 is SGHRS and CDR2 is YFSETQ in the germline V gene. This CDR3 is built from 14 residues. The CDR3 DNA sequence: TGCGCCAGCAGCCCTGGACAAATCGGCTACGAGCAGTACTTC. It yields the protein CASSPGQIGYEQYF.

This clonotype was recorded many times. The chain has TRBV12-3 or TRBV12-4 and TRBJ2-1; 8 bases align to TRBD1. V dropped 6 bases and J dropped 6; count of bases not matched to a gene: 4. The CDR3 consists of 13 residues. CDR3 in amino acids: CASSLGQANEQFF. The DNA for the CDR3 is TGTGCCAGCAGCCTGGGACAGGCCAATGAGCAGTTCTTC.

There are many counts of this clonotype. This chain joins TRBV6-5 and TRBJ1-6; D is unclear. CDR3 length equals 14 residues. The V and J ends lost 2 bases and 8 bases respectively, with 10 bases between them. Germline V gives CDR1 MNHEY, CDR2 SVGAGI. The CDR3: CASSYRQDHSPLHF. The DNA for the CDR3 is TGTGCCAGCAGTTACCGGCAGGACCATTCACCCCTCCACTTT.

This clonotype was counted ten times or more. This chain links TRBV20-1 with TRBJ2-7; D perhaps matches TRBD2 (6 bases). CDR3 length: 13 amino acids. The V gene lost 3 bases and the J gene lost 2 bases, with 11 bases spanning the gap. Germline V gene data show CDR1 as DFQATT and CDR2 as SNEGSKA (reference sequence). CDR3 region: CSARIPGAYEQYF. CDR3 DNA sequence: TGCAGTGCTAGGATCCCGGGGGCCTACGAGCAGTACTTC.

At least ten counts were recorded for this clonotype. The chain has TRBV28 and TRBJ2-3, with TRBD2 matching 9 bases. Per germline, CDR1 MDHEN and CDR2 SYDVKM. There are 14 residues in the CDR3. V shed 6 bases, J shed 0 bases, and the junction held 1 base outside the gene matches. CDR3: CASRREGSTDTQYF. The CDR3 coding sequence is TGTGCCAGCAGGCGGGAGGGAAGCACAGATACGCAGTATTTT.

This clonotype has a count of ten or more. The chain couples TRBV29-1 to TRBJ2-5; 11 nucleotides line up with TRBD1. This CDR3 has 16 residues. J gave up 4 bases and V 4 bases, and 11 bases lay outside the gene matches. Germline V CDR1 and CDR2: SQVTM, ANQGSEA. CDR3 nucleotide sequence: TGCAGCGTTGGCTTACGGGACAGGGGGTTGGGAGAGACCCAGTACTTC. Amino acid sequence: CSVGLRDRGLGETQYF.

This clonotype was picked up many times. CDR3 loop: CASSLGTRNYGYTF. The CDR3 bases are TGTGCCAGCAGCTTGGGCACACGGAACTATGGCTACACCTTC. The chain is built from TRBV7-2 and TRBJ1-2; D uncertain. The CDR3 is made up of 14 amino acids. V was shortened by 3 bases and J by 2 bases, with 10 bases between the two germline ends. CDR1 is SGHTA, CDR2 FQGNSA, per germline. The variable domain in full, with the rest retrieved from reference TRBV7-2 and TRBJ1-2, is GAGVSQSPSNKVTEKGKDVELRCDPISGHTALYWYRQSLGQGLEFLIYFQGNSAPDKSGLPSDRFSAERTGGSVSTLTIQRTQQEDSAVYLCASSLGTRNYGYTFGSGTRLTVV.

With respect to this clonotype: A much larger clone lies a single base off, so this may be a read error. The chain combines TRBV6-1 with TRBJ1-6; D is undetermined. Trimming cost V 4 bases and J 7 bases, with 17 bases left between them. CDR1 MNHNS and CDR2 SASEGT come from the germline V gene. This CDR3 has 16 residues. This CDR3 is CASSVANRVGNSPLHF. CDR3 sequence (DNA): TGTGCCAGCAGTGTCGCCAACCGGGTAGGGAATTCACCCCTCCACTTT.

This sequence joins TRBV2 and TRBJ2-5; D call uncertain. The CDR3 consists of 11 residues. Germline V gene lookup returns CDR1 SNHLY and CDR2 FYNNEI. Deletions cut 5 bases from V and 6 bases from J, with 7 bases between. This CDR3 reads CASSPQKTQYF. The CDR3 coding sequence is TGTGCCAGCAGTCCACAGAAGACCCAGTACTTC.

This clonotype has more than one count but fewer than ten. V usage is TRBV7-2 and J usage is TRBJ2-5; D is unclear. This CDR3 contains 13 residues. The V gene's germline CDR1 is SGHTA and CDR2 FQGNSA. Trimming left V 2 bases short and J 5 bases short, with 9 bases between. CDR3 sequence reads: CASSLQLSETQYF. For the CDR3, the DNA is TGTGCCAGCAGCTTACAATTAAGTGAGACCCAGTACTTC.

This clonotype was observed many times. J is TRBJ2-5 and V is TRBV7-2; D remains unclear. V lost 0 bases, J lost 5 bases, and 13 bases lay in between. The length of the CDR3 is 15 residues. In germline, CDR1 is SGHTA, CDR2 FQGNSA. The CDR3 here is CASSLAEGTRETQYF. CDR3 nucleotide sequence: TGTGCCAGCAGCTTAGCGGAAGGTACCAGGGAGACCCAGTACTTC.

This clonotype was counted ten times or more. The chain joins TRBV20-1 to TRBJ2-3, with 11 bases matching TRBD2. Germline loops: CDR1 DFQATT, CDR2 SNEGSKA (reference sequence). Trimming took 4 bases from V and 3 from J; bases not matched to a gene: 6. This CDR3 has 15 residues. DNA for the CDR3: TGCAGTGCTACCCGGGGACTAGCGGAAACAGATACGCAGTATTTT. Its translation: CSATRGLAETDTQYF.

At least ten counts were recorded for this clonotype. The chain recombines TRBV28 with TRBJ2-1; the match to TRBD2 covers 10 bases. Germline V gives CDR1 MDHEN, CDR2 SYDVKM. V lost 6 bases, J lost 6 bases, and 5 bases stayed unmatched. The CDR3 is 14 residues long. This CDR3 reads CASSTSGNPNEQFF. CDR3 nucleotides: TGTGCCAGCAGCACTAGCGGGAACCCCAATGAGCAGTTCTTC. Based on the CDR3 plus reference TRBV28 and TRBJ2-1, the full variable domain is DVKVTQSSRYLVKRTGEKVFLECVQDMDHENMFWYRQDPGLGLRLIYFSYDVKMKEKGDIPEGYSVSREKKERFSLILESASTNQTSMYLCASSTSGNPNEQFFGPGTRLTVL.